This T cell receptor beta chain appears in the sequencing data of a study of T-cell memory formation after mild COVID-19. Each CDR3 protein is one row after TCRdb ran MiXCR on the 5' RACE reads. The sample shows 150,000 to 200,000 distinct CDR3 sequences, more than 12% of them seen only once. Sequenced sample: PBMCs or a T cell subset sorted from them (not recorded which). The receptor was isolated from an adult woman who had mild COVID-19 (a few samples of this study predate the infection). Cell type and time point are not known.

For the CDR3, the DNA is TGTGCCAGCAGCTCCCAGGGGCTCTGGCAAGAGACCCAGTACTTC. The encoded protein is CASSSQGLWQETQYF. This sequence joins TRBV7-2 and TRBJ2-5; the D gene is possibly TRBD1 (6 bases). The CDR3 is 15 residues long. Per germline, CDR1 SGHTA and CDR2 FQGNSA. Trimming shortened V by 4 bases and J by 2 bases, and 14 bases separated the two germline ends.